These T cell receptor beta chains were read from a single sample in a study of regulatory T cells in long-lasting Graves disease. One entry per CDR3 protein, called by TCRdb with MiXCR from the multiplex PCR reads. The sample contains roughly 400,000 distinct CDR3 sequences, 21% of which appear only once. The sequencing used peripheral blood mononuclear cells (PBMCs), collected when the disease was refractory, from a patient treated with antithyroid drugs. Source of these receptors: a female donor with Graves disease. Each CDR3 is given with its conserved first and last residue. A D gene is named only where the DNA matches it firmly. A clone size is listed for some rows: how often the clone was seen (once, few, many), or a class if it is expanded.

v_call	clone_size	d_call	j_call	cdr3_aa	cdr3_nt
TRBV20-1	many	.	TRBJ2-7	CSAPPRRGPRYEQYF	TGCAGTGCTCCGCCACGGAGGGGACCTCGGTACGAGCAGTACTTC
TRBV20-1	.	.	TRBJ2-5	CSARSAGTEETQYF	TGCAGTGCTAGAAGCGCCGGGACTGAAGAGACCCAGTACTTC
TRBV2	many	.	TRBJ2-5	CASNRGRQETQYF	TGTGCCAGCAATCGGGGCAGGCAAGAGACCCAGTACTTC
TRBV19	.	.	TRBJ2-7	CASSTTGRSTYEQYF	TGTGCCAGTAGTACTACAGGGAGGAGCACCTACGAGCAGTACTTC
TRBV20-1	many	.	TRBJ2-5	CSARDETGKTQYF	TGCAGTGCTAGAGATGAGACGGGAAAGACCCAGTACTTC
TRBV30	many	.	TRBJ2-2	CAWRIDKNTGELFF	TGTGCCTGGAGGATTGACAAGAACACCGGGGAGCTGTTTTTT
TRBV15	many	.	TRBJ2-2	CATSRDLPNTGELFF	TGTGCCACCAGCAGAGATCTGCCGAACACCGGGGAGCTGTTTTTT
TRBV7-8	few	.	TRBJ1-5	CASSSQGAVNQPQHF	TGTGCCAGCAGCTCTCAGGGTGCGGTAAATCAGCCCCAGCATTTT
TRBV11-2	.	.	TRBJ2-4	CASSTTGQVDIQYF	TGTGCCAGCAGCACTACAGGGCAGGTAGACATTCAGTACTTC
TRBV20-1	.	TRBD1	TRBJ2-5	CSVRQGGQGTQYF	TGCAGTGTTAGACAGGGGGGCCAAGGGACCCAGTACTTC
TRBV28	many	TRBD1	TRBJ2-7	CATSGRTGRQYF	TGTGCAACCAGCGGCCGGACAGGGAGGCAGTACTTC
TRBV14	few	.	TRBJ1-1	CASSPTRIMNTEAFF	TGTGCCAGCAGCCCTACTAGAATCATGAACACTGAAGCTTTCTTT
TRBV5-1	few	.	TRBJ2-5	CASSSGVRETQYF	TGCGCCAGCAGCTCGGGAGTTCGAGAGACCCAGTACTTC
TRBV6-1	few	.	TRBJ2-3	CASSETRDSTDTQYF	TGTGCCAGCAGTGAAACACGAGATAGCACAGATACGCAGTATTTT
TRBV11-2	many	.	TRBJ2-7	CASSLVARDGSYEQYF	TGTGCCAGCAGCTTAGTTGCGCGGGATGGGTCCTACGAGCAGTACTTC
TRBV6-5	.	.	TRBJ2-2	CASSYCGTGELFF	TGTGCCAGCAGTTACTGTGGAACCGGGGAGCTGTTTTTT
TRBV11-2	.	TRBD2	TRBJ2-3	CASSPRTSGPDTQYF	TGTGCCAGCAGCCCCCGGACTAGCGGGCCAGATACGCAGTATTTT